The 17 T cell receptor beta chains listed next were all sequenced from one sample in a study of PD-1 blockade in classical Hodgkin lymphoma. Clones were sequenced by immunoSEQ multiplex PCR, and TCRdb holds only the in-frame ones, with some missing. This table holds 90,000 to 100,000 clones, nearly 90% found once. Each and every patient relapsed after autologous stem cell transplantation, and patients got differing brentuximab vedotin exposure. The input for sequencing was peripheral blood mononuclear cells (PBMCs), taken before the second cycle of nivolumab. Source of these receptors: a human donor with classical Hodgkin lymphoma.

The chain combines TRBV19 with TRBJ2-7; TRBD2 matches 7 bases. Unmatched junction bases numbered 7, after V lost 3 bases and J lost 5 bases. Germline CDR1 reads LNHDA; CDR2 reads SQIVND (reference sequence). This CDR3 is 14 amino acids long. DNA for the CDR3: TGTGCCAGTAGTATCGAGGCGGGAGTAGACGAGCAGTACTTC. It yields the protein CASSIEAGVDEQYF.

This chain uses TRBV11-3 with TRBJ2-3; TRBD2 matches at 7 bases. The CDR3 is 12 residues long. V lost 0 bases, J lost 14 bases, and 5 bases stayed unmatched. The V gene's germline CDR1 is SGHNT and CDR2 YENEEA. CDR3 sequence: CASSLEGTKVYF. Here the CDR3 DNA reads TGTGCCAGCAGCTTAGAAGGGACTAAGGTGTATTTT.

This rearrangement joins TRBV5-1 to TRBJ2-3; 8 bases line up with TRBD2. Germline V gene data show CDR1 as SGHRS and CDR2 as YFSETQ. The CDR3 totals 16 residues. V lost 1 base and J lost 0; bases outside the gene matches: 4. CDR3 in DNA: TGCGCCAGCAGCTTGTGGGTAGCGGGGAGCACAGATACGCAGTATTTT. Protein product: CASSLWVAGSTDTQYF. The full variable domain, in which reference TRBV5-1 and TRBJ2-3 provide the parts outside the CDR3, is KAGVTQTPRYLIKTRGQQVTLSCSPISGHRSVSWYQQTPGQGLQFLFEYFSETQRNKGNFPGRFSGRQFSNSRSEMNVSTLELGDSALYLCASSLWVAGSTDTQYFGPGTRLTVL.

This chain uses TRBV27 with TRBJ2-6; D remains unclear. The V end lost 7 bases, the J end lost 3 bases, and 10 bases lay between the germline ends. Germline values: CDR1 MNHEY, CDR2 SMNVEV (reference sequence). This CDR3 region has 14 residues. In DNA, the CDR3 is TGTGCCAGCAAGAAGATAAGTGGGGCCAACGTCCTGACTTTC. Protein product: CASKKISGANVLTF. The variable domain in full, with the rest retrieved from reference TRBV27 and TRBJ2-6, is EAQVTQNPRYLITVTGKKLTVTCSQNMNHEYMSWYRQDPGLGLRQIYYSMNVEVTDKGDVPEGYKVSRKEKRNFPLILESPSPNQTSLYFCASKKISGANVLTFGAGSRLTVL.

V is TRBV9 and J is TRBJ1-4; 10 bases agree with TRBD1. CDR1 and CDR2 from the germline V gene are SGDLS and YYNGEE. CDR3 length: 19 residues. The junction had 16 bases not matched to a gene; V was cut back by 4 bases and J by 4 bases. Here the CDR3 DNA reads TGTGCCAGCAGCTCACGGACAGGGGGAACGGCTGAGGGTAATGAAAAACTGTTTTTT. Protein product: CASSSRTGGTAEGNEKLFF.

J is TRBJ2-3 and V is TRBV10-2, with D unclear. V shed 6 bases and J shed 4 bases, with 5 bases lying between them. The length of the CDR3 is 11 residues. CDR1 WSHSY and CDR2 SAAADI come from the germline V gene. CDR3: CASSLADTQYF. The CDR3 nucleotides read TGCGCCAGCAGCCTTGCAGATACGCAGTATTTT.

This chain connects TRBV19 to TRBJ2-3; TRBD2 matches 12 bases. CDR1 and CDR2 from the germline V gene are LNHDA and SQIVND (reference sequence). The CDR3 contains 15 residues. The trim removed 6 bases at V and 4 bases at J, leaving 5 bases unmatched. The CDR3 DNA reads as TGTGCCAGTAGCTCCCTAGCGGGAGGGCCAGATACGCAGTATTTT. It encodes CASSSLAGGPDTQYF. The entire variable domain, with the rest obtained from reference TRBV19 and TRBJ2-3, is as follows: DGGITQSPKYLFRKEGQNVTLSCEQNLNHDAMYWYRQDPGQGLRLIYYSQIVNDFQKGDIAEGYSVSREKKESFPLTVTSAQKNPTAFYLCASSSLAGGPDTQYFGPGTRLTVL.

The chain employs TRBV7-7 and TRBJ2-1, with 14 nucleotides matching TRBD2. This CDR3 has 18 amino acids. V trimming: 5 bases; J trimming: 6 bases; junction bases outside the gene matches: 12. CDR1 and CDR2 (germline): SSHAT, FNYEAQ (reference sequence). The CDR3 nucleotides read TGTGCCAGCAGCCCCGGACTAGCGGGAGGCCGCGATTTCAATGAGCAGTTCTTC. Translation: CASSPGLAGGRDFNEQFF.

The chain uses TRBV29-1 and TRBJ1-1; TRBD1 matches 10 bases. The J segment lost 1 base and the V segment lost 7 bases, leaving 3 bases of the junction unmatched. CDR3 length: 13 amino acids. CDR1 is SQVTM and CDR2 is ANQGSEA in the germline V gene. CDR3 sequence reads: CSAGQGENTEAFF. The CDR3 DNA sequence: TGCAGCGCCGGACAGGGGGAGAACACTGAAGCTTTCTTT.

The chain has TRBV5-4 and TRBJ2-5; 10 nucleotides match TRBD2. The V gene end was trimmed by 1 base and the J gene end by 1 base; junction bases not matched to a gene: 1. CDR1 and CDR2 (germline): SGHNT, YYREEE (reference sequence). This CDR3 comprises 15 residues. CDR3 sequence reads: CASSLTSGIQETQYF. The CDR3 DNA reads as TGTGCCAGCAGCTTGACTAGCGGGATCCAAGAGACCCAGTACTTC. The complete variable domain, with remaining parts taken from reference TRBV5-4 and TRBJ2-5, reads ETGVTQSPTHLIKTRGQQVTLRCSSQSGHNTVSWYQQALGQGPQFIFQYYREEENGRGNFPPRFSGLQFPNYSSELNVNALELDDSALYLCASSLTSGIQETQYFGPGTRLLVL.

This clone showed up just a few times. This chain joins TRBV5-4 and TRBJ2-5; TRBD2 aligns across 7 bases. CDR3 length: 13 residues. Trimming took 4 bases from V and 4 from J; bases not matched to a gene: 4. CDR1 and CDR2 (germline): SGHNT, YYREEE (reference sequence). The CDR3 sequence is CASSKRDPETQYF. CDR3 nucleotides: TGTGCCAGCAGCAAGCGGGATCCAGAGACCCAGTACTTC.

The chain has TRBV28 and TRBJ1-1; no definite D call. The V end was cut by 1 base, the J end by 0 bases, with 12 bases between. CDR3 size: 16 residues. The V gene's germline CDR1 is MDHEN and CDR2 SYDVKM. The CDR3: CASSLFWTSMNTEAFF. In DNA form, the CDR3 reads TGTGCCAGCAGTTTATTCTGGACGAGCATGAACACTGAAGCTTTCTTT.

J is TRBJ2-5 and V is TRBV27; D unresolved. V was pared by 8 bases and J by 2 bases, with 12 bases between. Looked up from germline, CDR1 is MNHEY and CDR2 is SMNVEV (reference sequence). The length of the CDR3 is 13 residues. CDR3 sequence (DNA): TGTGCCAGCGGCCGACCGCTACAAGAGACCCAGTACTTC. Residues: CASGRPLQETQYF.

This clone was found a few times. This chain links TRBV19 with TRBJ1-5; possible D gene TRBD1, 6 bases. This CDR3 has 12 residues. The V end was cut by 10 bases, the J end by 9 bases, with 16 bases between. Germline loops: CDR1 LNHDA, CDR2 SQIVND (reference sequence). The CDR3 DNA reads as TGTGCCACCCGGTCCCGGGGGCCGCCCCAGCATTTT. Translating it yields CATRSRGPPQHF.

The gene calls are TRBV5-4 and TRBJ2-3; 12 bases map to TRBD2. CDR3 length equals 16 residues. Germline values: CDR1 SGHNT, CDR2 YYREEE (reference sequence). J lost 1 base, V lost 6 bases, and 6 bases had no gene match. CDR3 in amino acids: CASTVRLAGGTDTQYF. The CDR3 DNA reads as TGTGCCAGCACCGTAAGACTAGCGGGGGGCACAGATACGCAGTATTTT.

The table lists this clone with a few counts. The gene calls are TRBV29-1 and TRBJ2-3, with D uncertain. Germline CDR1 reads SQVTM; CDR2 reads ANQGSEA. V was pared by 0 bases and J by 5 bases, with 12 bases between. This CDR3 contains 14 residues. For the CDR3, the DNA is TGCAGCGTTGAAGATCGAGGTTGGGGAGATACGCAGTATTTT. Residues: CSVEDRGWGDTQYF.

CDR3: CASSLEAGPIYEQYF. CDR3 nucleotide sequence: TGTGCCAGCAGCTTGGAGGCGGGACCGATCTACGAGCAGTACTTC. V and J are TRBV5-4 and TRBJ2-7, with a possible D match to TRBD2 (6 bases). This CDR3 region has 15 residues. Germline values: CDR1 SGHNT, CDR2 YYREEE (reference sequence). The ends were cut back, 0 bases at V and 3 bases at J, with 13 bases in the middle.